This T cell receptor (beta chain) was documented in a study of T cells after yellow fever vaccination. Study observations and caveats: Shared CD4/CD8 clonotypes were a small share, likely from convergent recombination. Post-booster samples contained most primary-vaccination clones (around 96% CD4, less than 90% CD8). By day 5 rather than day 15, the secondary response had peaked, though it was weaker.

The authors made TCR cDNA by 5'RACE template switching, adding a universal primer site and UMIs. TCRdb re-called the 5' RACE reads through MiXCR, storing one row per CDR3 protein. Here the sample spans a few hundred thousand distinct CDR3 sequences, approximately 12% being singletons. CDR3 size: 16 residues. V lost 5 bases and J lost 5; bases outside the gene matches: 9. The germline V gene encodes CDR1 SGHTA and CDR2 FQGNSA. This clonotype has a handful of counts. The target antigen is unknown. This material consisted of CD4+ T cells sorted from PBMCs, taken 15 days after the yellow fever booster vaccination. The chain uses TRBV7-2 and TRBJ2-5, with TRBD2 identical over 12 bases. The sequence derives from a man younger than 35 who received the YFV17D yellow fever vaccine. CDR3 region: CASSQASGGAGETQYF. The CDR3, as DNA: TGTGCCAGCAGCCAAGCTAGCGGGGGGGCCGGTGAGACCCAGTACTTC.